This T cell receptor (beta chain) was captured by sequencing in a study of PD-1 blockade in classical Hodgkin lymphoma. The germline V gene has CDR1 SGHRS and CDR2 YFSETQ. Trimming shortened V by 0 bases and J by 7 bases, and 13 bases separated the two germline ends. The CDR3 spans 15 residues. The time point was: cycle 4 day 1 (C4D1), after 6 weeks of nivolumab. Each patient relapsed following autologous stem cell transplantation, and prior brentuximab vedotin exposure differed. Assay: immunoSEQ multiplex PCR; the TCRdb copy retains only in-frame clones and omits some. In the table there are fewer than 95,000 clones, 75% to 85% of which are singletons.

The V call is TRBV5-1, the J call TRBJ2-2; D perhaps matches TRBD1 (5 bases). The receptor comes from a human donor with classical Hodgkin lymphoma. This sample comprised peripheral blood mononuclear cells (PBMCs), obtained before the fourth cycle of nivolumab. CDR3 amino acids: CASSLEGALNGELFF. In DNA form, the CDR3 reads TGCGCCAGCAGCTTGGAAGGGGCGCTTAACGGGGAGCTGTTTTTT.